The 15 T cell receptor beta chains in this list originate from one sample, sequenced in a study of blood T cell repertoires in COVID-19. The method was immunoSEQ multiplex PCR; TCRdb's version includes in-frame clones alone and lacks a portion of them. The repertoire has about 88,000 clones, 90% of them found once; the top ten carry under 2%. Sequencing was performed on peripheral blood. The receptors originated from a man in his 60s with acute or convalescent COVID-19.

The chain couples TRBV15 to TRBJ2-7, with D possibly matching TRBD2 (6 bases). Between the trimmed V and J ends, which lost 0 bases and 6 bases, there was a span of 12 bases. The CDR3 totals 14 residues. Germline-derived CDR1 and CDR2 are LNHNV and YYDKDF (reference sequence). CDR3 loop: CATSRDQAGREQYF. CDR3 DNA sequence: TGTGCCACCAGCAGAGATCAGGCGGGACGCGAGCAGTACTTC. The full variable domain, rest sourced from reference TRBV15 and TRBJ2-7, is DAMVIQNPRYQVTQFGKPVTLSCSQTLNHNVMYWYQQKSSQAPKLLFHYYDKDFNNEADTPDNFQSRRPNTSFCFLDIRSPGLGDTAMYLCATSRDQAGREQYFGPGTRLTVT.

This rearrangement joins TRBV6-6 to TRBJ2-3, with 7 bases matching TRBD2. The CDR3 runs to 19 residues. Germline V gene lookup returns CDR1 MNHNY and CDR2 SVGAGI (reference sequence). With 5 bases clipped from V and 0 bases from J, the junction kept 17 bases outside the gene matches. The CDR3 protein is CASSPLLAGALDSTDTQYF. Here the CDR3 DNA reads TGTGCCAGCAGTCCCCTCCTTGCGGGAGCCCTCGATAGCACAGATACGCAGTATTTT.

Here the CDR3 reads CASSFLASGGEQYF. The CDR3 DNA is TGTGCCAGCAGTTTTCTAGCCTCGGGTGGCGAGCAGTACTTC. The chain is built from TRBV27 and TRBJ2-7; TRBD2 might be the D (5 bases). The CDR3 is 14 residues long. CDR1 and CDR2 from the germline V gene are MNHEY and SMNVEV (reference sequence). V shed 3 bases and J shed 6 bases, with 15 bases lying between them.

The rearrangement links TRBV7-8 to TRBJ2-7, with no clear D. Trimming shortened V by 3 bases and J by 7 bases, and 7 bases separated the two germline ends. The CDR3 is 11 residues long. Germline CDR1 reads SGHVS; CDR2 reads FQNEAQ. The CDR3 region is CASSFYWEQYF. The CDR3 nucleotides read TGTGCCAGCAGCTTTTACTGGGAGCAGTACTTC.

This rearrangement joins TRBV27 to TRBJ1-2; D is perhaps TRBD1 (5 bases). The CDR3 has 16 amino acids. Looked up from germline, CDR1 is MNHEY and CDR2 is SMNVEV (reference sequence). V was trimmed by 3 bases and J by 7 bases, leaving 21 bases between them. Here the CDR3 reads CASSLGWGGGDSGYTF. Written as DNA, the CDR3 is TGTGCCAGCAGTTTGGGGTGGGGTGGCGGCGACAGTGGCTACACCTTC.

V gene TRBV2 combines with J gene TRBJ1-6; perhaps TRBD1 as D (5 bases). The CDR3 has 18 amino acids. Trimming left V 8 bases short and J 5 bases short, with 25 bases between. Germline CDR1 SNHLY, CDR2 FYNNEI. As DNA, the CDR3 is TGTGCCAGCCTGCACCGTCGGACCATCGGGGGGAATAATTCACCCCTCCACTTT. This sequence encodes CASLHRRTIGGNNSPLHF.

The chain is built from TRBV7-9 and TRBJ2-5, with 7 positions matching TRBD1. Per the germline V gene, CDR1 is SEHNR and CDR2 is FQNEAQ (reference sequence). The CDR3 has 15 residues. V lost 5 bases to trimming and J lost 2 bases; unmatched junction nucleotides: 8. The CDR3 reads CASSPPAGGQETQYF. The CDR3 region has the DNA TGTGCCAGCAGCCCTCCCGCAGGGGGTCAAGAGACCCAGTACTTC. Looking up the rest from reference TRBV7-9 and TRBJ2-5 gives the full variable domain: DTGVSQNPRHKITKRGQNVTFRCDPISEHNRLYWYRQTLGQGPEFLTYFQNEAQLEKSRLLSDRFSAERPKGSFSTLEIQRTEQGDSAMYLCASSPPAGGQETQYFGPGTRLLVL.

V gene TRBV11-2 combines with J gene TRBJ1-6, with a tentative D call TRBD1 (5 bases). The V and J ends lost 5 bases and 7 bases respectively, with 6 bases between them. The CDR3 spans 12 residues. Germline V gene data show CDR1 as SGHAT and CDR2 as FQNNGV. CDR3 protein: CASSRTNSPLHF. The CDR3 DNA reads TGTGCCAGCAGCCGGACAAATTCACCCCTCCACTTT.

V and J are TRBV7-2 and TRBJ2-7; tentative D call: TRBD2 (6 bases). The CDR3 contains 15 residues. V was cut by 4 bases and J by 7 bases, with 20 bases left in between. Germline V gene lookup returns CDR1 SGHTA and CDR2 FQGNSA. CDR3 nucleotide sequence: TGTGCCAGCAGCTACAGTCGGACTACCTCTTATGAGCAGTACTTC. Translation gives CASSYSRTTSYEQYF. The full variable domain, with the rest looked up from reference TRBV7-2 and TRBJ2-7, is GAGVSQSPSNKVTEKGKDVELRCDPISGHTALYWYRQSLGQGLEFLIYFQGNSAPDKSGLPSDRFSAERTGGSVSTLTIQRTQQEDSAVYLCASSYSRTTSYEQYFGPGTRLTVT.

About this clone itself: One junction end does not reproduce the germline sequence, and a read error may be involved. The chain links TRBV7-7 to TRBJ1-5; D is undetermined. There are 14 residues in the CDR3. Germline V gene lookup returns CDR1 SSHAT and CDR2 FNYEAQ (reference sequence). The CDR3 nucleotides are TGTGCTAGCAGCTTAAGGCGGTTAAATCAGCCCCAGCATTTT. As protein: CASSLRRLNQPQHF.

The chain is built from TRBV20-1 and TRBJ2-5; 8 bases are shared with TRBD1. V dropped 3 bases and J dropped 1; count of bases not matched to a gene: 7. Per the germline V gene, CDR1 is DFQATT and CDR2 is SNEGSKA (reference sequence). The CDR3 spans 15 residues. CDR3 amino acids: CSASLQGATQETQYF. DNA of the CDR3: TGCAGTGCTAGTCTTCAGGGGGCGACCCAAGAGACCCAGTACTTC.

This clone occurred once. CDR3 coding DNA: TGTGCCAGCAGCCCGGGGACAGCTGGAAACACCATATATTTT. Protein: CASSPGTAGNTIYF. The gene calls are TRBV3-1 (or the pseudogene TRBV3-2) and TRBJ1-3; 7 nucleotides agree with TRBD1. This CDR3 spans 14 amino acids. Unmatched junction bases numbered 2, after V lost 4 bases and J lost 2 bases. Germline lookup yields CDR1 LGHDT and CDR2 YNNKEL (reference sequence).

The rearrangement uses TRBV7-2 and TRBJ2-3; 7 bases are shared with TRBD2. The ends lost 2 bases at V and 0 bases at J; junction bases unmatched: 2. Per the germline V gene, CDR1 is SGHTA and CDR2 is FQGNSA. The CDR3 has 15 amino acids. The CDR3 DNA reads TGTGCCAGCAGCTTATGGGGGGGGAGCACAGATACGCAGTATTTT. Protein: CASSLWGGSTDTQYF. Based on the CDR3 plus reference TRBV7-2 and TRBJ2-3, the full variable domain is GAGVSQSPSNKVTEKGKDVELRCDPISGHTALYWYRQSLGQGLEFLIYFQGNSAPDKSGLPSDRFSAERTGGSVSTLTIQRTQQEDSAVYLCASSLWGGSTDTQYFGPGTRLTVL.

The CDR3 region is CASSGWGGSEKLFF. The CDR3 nucleotides read TGTGCCAGCAGTGGGTGGGGGGGCAGCGAAAAACTGTTTTTT. The chain combines TRBV2 with TRBJ1-4; a possible D gene is TRBD1 (6 bases). CDR1 and CDR2 from the germline V gene are SNHLY and FYNNEI. This CDR3 has 14 amino acids. The V and J ends lost 4 bases and 8 bases respectively, with 14 bases between them.

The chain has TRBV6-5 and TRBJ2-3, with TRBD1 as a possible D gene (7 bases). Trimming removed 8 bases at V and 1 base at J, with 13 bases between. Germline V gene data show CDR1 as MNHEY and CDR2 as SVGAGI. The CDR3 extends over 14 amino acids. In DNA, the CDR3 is TGTGCCAGCCAGGAGGGGGCCCGCACAGATACGCAGTATTTT. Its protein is CASQEGARTDTQYF.